This TCR beta chain derives from a study of blood T cell repertoires in COVID-19. About the research overall: From the United States, Italy and Spain came samples of acute and convalescent COVID-19.

This CDR3 has 15 amino acids. Unmatched junction bases numbered 12, after V lost 6 bases and J lost 8 bases. Germline values: CDR1 SNHLY, CDR2 FYNNEI. The repertoire was sequenced with immunoSEQ multiplex PCR; TCRdb's copy has only in-frame clones and lacks some. The table has roughly 200,000 clones, 94% seen once. The sequenced material came from peripheral blood. This sequence was found in a man younger than 40 with COVID-19, enrolled during active disease. This sequence joins TRBV2 and TRBJ1-2; 10 positions match TRBD1. CDR3 sequence reads: CASSEGQGPTRGYTF. The CDR3 DNA reads TGTGCCAGCAGCGAGGGACAGGGGCCCACAAGAGGCTACACCTTC.